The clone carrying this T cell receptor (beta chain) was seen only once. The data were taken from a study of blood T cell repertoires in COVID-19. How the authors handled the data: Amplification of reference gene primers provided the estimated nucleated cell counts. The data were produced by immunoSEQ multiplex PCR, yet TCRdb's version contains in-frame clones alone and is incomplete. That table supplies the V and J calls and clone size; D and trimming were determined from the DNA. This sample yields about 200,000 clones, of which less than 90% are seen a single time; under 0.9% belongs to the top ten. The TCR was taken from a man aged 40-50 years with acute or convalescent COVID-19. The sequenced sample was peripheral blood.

The CDR3 is CASSLGTGGYGYTF. DNA for the CDR3: TGTGCCAGCAGTCTTGGGACAGGGGGCTATGGCTACACCTTC. This chain connects TRBV27 to TRBJ1-2; 11 nucleotides agree with TRBD1. This CDR3 contains 14 residues. The junction had 3 bases not matched to a gene; V was cut back by 5 bases and J by 4 bases. Germline CDR1 is MNHEY and CDR2 is SMNVEV (reference sequence).